This T cell receptor beta chain came from a study of shared clonotypes between healthy human individuals (dated by TCRdb to about 2020). The study in broad terms: The cohort comprised a couple of women and a few men aged 18 to 49 years. For each donor, three plates each were used for CD4 naive and CD4 memory, two plates were used for CD8 naive, and one plate was used for CD8 memory. The study deeply sequenced blood TCR repertoires of roughly five healthy adults to estimate repertoire size and the extent of clonotype sharing between individuals. To increase sequencing depth and limit assay-specific biases, different laboratories used diverse techniques to prepare libraries and sequence TCR repertoires. Between about 0.85 and 9.5 billion PBMCs per donor were obtained by leukapheresis.

The CDR3 numbers 12 residues from cysteine through phenylalanine. Only the CDR3 part of the read is kept: 36 bases, read in frame from the first base. The V and J ends are trimmed by 5 bases and 11 bases, leaving 16 bases between them. Per the germline V gene, MNHNS is the CDR1 and SASEGT is the CDR2. Healthy HIV-negative adults with no recently reported acute infections or vaccinations were included as donors. Only Caucasian adults living in Nashville, Tennessee, USA were represented among the donors. CD4+ T cells were enriched by magnetic negative selection; naive cells were then positively selected on CD45RA, and the negative fraction formed the memory subset. After blood collection by leukapheresis, PBMCs were isolated using Ficoll-Histopaque density gradient centrifugation and then cryopreserved in the vapor phase of liquid nitrogen. Purity and quantity of every magnetically sorted T cell population were checked by analytical flow cytometry. From each sorted fraction, genomic DNA was isolated and quantified by UV absorbance on a Nanodrop 2000c.

The paper's findings and limits, for the study overall: About 4.5% of naive CD4, roughly 3.6% of naive CD8, 2.3% of memory CD4, and approximately 0.39% of memory CD8 clonotypes were shared across several donors. Naive subsets generally had larger estimated clonotype richness than memory subsets. Even with the large sequencing depth, rarefaction of the sorted-subset datasets indicated that sequencing was incomplete. Pairwise subsampling indicated that sequencing depth was expected to affect the degree of clonotype sharing among donors. The small number of donors limited the genetic and exposure-history diversity represented. Only blood was sampled, and tissue TCR repertoires likely differ from those in blood. Compared with non-shared clonotypes, the clonotypes found in all four sorted-subset donors had higher generation probabilities.

As for this clone: Its antigen target is currently unknown. Per-base qualities were not stored, and no clone one base away is much larger.

Using the deep immunoSEQ assay, TCR CDR3 regions were amplified from genomic DNA by multiplex PCR. Extracted genomic DNA from each cell subset was distributed evenly across all wells of several immunoSEQ 96-well plates, and each plate was treated as a replicate. For sorted subsets, around 0.2 ug genomic DNA, equal to about 30,000 T cell genomes, was loaded into each replicate PCR. The purified libraries were quantified using a Qubit 3.0 fluorometer, sized with a Bioanalyzer 2100, and then quantified again using the KAPA Library Quantification kit. Each immunoSEQ 96-well plate was sequenced on its own single-read 150-cycle Illumina NextSeq 550 flow cell. Per the authors' processing: Because only junctional sequences without quality scores were contained in the immunoSEQ output, filtering matching that applied to full-length reads could not be performed. To assign V/J genes and CDR3, sequences were annotated against IMGT germline references using PyIR, a Python wrapper for IgBLAST v1.9. Any read was removed if the V/J assignment was weak (E-value above 1e-6), the CDR3 was missing, or the read contained stop codons, out-of-frame junctions, or ambiguous translated residues. V3J clonotypes were defined by identical inferred V gene, J gene, and CDR3 amino acid sequence. Percentage overlap between repertoires was calculated by dividing the number of shared unique clonotypes by the size of the smaller repertoire. RTK rarefaction, the Chao1 estimator, and Recon v2.1 estimates of unobserved clonotypes were used to assess repertoire richness. For all TCRbeta clonotypes obtained by the gDNA method from a handful of donors, generation probabilities were computed with OLGA. TCRdb mirrors the immuneACCESS table, restricted to in-frame sequences. Some clones are absent from its copies; in checked studies, under half trace to an unresolved V gene, and the reason for the others is unknown. V and J calls plus clone size are reproduced from that table; the DNA served to infer D and trimming. In all, the sample holds 500,000 to 550,000 clones, and around 96% of those were seen once. The leading ten clones occupy 0.05% to 0.08% of the sample.

The chain couples TRBV6-1 to TRBJ2-7; the best D guess is TRBD2, with 6 bases matching. Sequences were obtained from naive CD4+ T cells sorted from blood. Sample cell subset or site, as interpreted from the label and publication: CD45RA+ positively selected. This clonotype was obtained from a woman under 40 in good health. In nucleotides, the sequence is TGTGCCAGCAGTCCCGGGGAGGTCGGCAAGTACTTC. It codes for CASSPGEVGKYF.